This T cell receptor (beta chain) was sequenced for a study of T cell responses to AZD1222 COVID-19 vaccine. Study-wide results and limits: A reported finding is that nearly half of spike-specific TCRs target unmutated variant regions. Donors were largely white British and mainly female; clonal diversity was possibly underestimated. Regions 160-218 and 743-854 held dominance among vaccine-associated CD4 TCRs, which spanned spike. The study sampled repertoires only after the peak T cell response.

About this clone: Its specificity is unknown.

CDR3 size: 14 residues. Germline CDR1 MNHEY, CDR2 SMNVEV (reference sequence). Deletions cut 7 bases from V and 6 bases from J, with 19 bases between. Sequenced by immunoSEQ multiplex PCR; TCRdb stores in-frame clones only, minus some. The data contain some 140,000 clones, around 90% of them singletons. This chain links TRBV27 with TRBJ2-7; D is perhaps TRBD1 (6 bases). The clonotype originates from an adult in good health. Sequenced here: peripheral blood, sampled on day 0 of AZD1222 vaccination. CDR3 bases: TGTGCCAGCAAAGACAGGCCGCCGGTTTTCGAGCAGTACTTC. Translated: CASKDRPPVFEQYF.